Presented here are 18 T cell receptor beta chains from one specimen sequenced in a study of blood T cell repertoires in COVID-19. The assay was immunoSEQ multiplex PCR, and TCRdb's table has in-frame clones only and misses some. Here the sample spans 120,000 to 150,000 clones, 65% to 85% being singletons. The sample comprised peripheral blood. The origin of the receptors is a man aged 25 to 40 with COVID-19, enrolled during active disease.

The chain employs TRBV5-4 and TRBJ2-1; no firm D call. With 2 bases removed from V and 4 bases from J, the gap between germline ends came to 10 bases. The CDR3 covers 14 residues. Germline values: CDR1 SGHNT, CDR2 YYREEE (reference sequence). Written as DNA, the CDR3 is TGTGCCAGCAGCTTTGCCGGGTCTTACAATGAGCAGTTCTTC. It encodes CASSFAGSYNEQFF.

This rearrangement joins TRBV10-2 to TRBJ1-1; 8 bases line up with TRBD1. From germline, CDR1 is WSHSY and CDR2 SAAADI. Trimming took 3 bases from V and 0 from J; bases not matched to a gene: 3. This CDR3 comprises 15 residues. The CDR3 protein is CASSEGGQVNTEAFF. As DNA, the CDR3 is TGCGCCAGCAGTGAAGGGGGACAGGTGAACACTGAAGCTTTCTTT.

This chain uses TRBV5-6 with TRBJ1-2; unclear D gene. From germline, CDR1 is SGHDT and CDR2 YYEEEE. The CDR3 totals 15 residues. Trimming left V 2 bases short and J 4 bases short, with 15 bases between. CDR3 sequence reads: CASSLRSPYGYGYTF. DNA for the CDR3: TGTGCCAGCAGCTTAAGGAGCCCGTACGGCTATGGCTACACCTTC.

The chain recombines TRBV7-2 with TRBJ2-6; 8 bases line up with TRBD1. Trimming removed 5 bases from V and 1 base from J; junction bases left unmatched: 7. The CDR3 extends over 17 amino acids. Germline values: CDR1 SGHTA, CDR2 FQGNSA. This CDR3 is CASSGGTGSSGANVLTF. The CDR3 bases are TGTGCCAGCAGCGGTGGGACAGGTAGTTCTGGGGCCAACGTCCTGACTTTC. The entire variable domain, with the rest obtained from reference TRBV7-2 and TRBJ2-6, is as follows: GAGVSQSPSNKVTEKGKDVELRCDPISGHTALYWYRQSLGQGLEFLIYFQGNSAPDKSGLPSDRFSAERTGGSVSTLTIQRTQQEDSAVYLCASSGGTGSSGANVLTFGAGSRLTVL.

This clone was observed once. CDR3 sequence reads: CSGRVINNEQFF. For the CDR3, the DNA is TGTTCCGGGCGGGTTATCAACAATGAGCAGTTCTTC. The chain uses TRBV30 and TRBJ2-1, with D maybe TRBD2 (5 bases). Germline CDR1 and CDR2: GTSNPN and SVGIG (reference sequence). The CDR3 totals 12 residues.

V usage is TRBV5-1 and J usage is TRBJ2-2; a possible D gene is TRBD2 (6 bases). Per germline, CDR1 SGHRS and CDR2 YFSETQ. The CDR3 totals 15 residues. The V end lost 1 base, the J end lost 6 bases, and 13 bases lay between the germline ends. CDR3 amino acids: CASSLPPTRPGELFF. CDR3 coding DNA: TGCGCCAGCAGCTTGCCCCCGACTAGACCCGGGGAGCTGTTTTTT.

This chain links TRBV6-2 or TRBV6-3 with TRBJ1-1; no reliable D call. Germline V gives CDR1 MNHEY, CDR2 SVGEGT. The CDR3 sequence is 14 residues long. Trimming left V 6 bases short and J 1 base short, with 12 bases between. The CDR3 nucleotides are TGTGCCAGCAGCCTAGAACGGAGGAACACTGAAGCTTTCTTT. Protein: CASSLERRNTEAFF.

V and J are TRBV27 and TRBJ2-3; D gene unclear. Trimming pared 3 bases from V and 8 bases from J, leaving 18 bases between. The germline V gene encodes CDR1 MNHEY and CDR2 SMNVEV (reference sequence). The length of the CDR3 is 15 residues. CDR3 sequence (DNA): TGTGCCAGCAGTTTGAGTGGCGCGATGTGGGCTACGCAGTATTTT. This sequence encodes CASSLSGAMWATQYF.

V and J are TRBV4-2 and TRBJ2-7; TRBD1 is a possible D gene (8 bases). Trimming cost V 4 bases and J 4 bases, with 20 bases left between them. This CDR3 has 16 amino acids. CDR1 and CDR2 (germline): LGHNA, YNFKEQ. In nucleotides, the CDR3 is TGTGCCAGCAGCCCAGGGGGCGGGGGCCTTGGGTACGAGCAGTACTTC. Translation: CASSPGGGGLGYEQYF.

The chain combines TRBV11-3 with TRBJ2-3; no firm D call. Trimming pared 3 bases from V and 5 bases from J, leaving 12 bases between. The CDR3 contains 14 residues. The germline V gene has CDR1 SGHNT and CDR2 YENEEA. The CDR3 is CASSFGGKGDTQYF. CDR3 in DNA: TGTGCCAGCAGCTTCGGCGGAAAAGGAGATACGCAGTATTTT.

This sequence joins TRBV11-2 and TRBJ2-7; 8 bases line up with TRBD2. Germline-derived CDR1 and CDR2 are SGHAT and FQNNGV. The CDR3 extends over 16 amino acids. Trimming cost V 5 bases and J 12 bases; bases outside gene matches: 21. The CDR3 loop is CASSPGSGGRHLIRYF. CDR3 sequence (DNA): TGTGCCAGCAGCCCAGGAAGTGGCGGGAGGCACCTGATTCGGTACTTC.

This rearrangement joins TRBV28 to TRBJ2-4; tentative D call: TRBD1 (6 bases). Trimming left V 10 bases short and J 5 bases short, with 18 bases between. Germline V CDR1 and CDR2: MDHEN, SYDVKM. The CDR3 loop spans 14 amino acids. CDR3 nucleotides: TGTGCCACCTTAAAGGGCGGACAGCAAAACATTCAGTACTTC. Translating gives CATLKGGQQNIQYF.

This clone was detected only once. V gene TRBV7-2 combines with J gene TRBJ2-1; 12 bases agree with TRBD2. The germline gives CDR1 SGHTA, CDR2 FQGNSA. J lost 7 bases, V lost 4 bases, and 5 bases had no gene match. The CDR3 has 15 residues. The CDR3 loop is CASSSPSGGGNEQFF. CDR3 DNA sequence: TGTGCCAGCAGCTCCCCTAGCGGGGGGGGGAATGAGCAGTTCTTC. The variable domain in full, completed from reference TRBV7-2 and TRBJ2-1, reads GAGVSQSPSNKVTEKGKDVELRCDPISGHTALYWYRQSLGQGLEFLIYFQGNSAPDKSGLPSDRFSAERTGGSVSTLTIQRTQQEDSAVYLCASSSPSGGGNEQFFGPGTRLTVL.

The sample holds one count of this clone. The rearrangement joins TRBV4-2 to TRBJ1-2, with 8 positions matching TRBD1. Trimming removed 1 base from V and 5 bases from J; junction bases left unmatched: 3. This CDR3 comprises 14 residues. Germline V gives CDR1 LGHNA, CDR2 YNFKEQ. The CDR3 loop reads CASSQGQGIYGYTF. The CDR3 DNA reads TGTGCCAGCAGCCAAGGACAGGGGATTTATGGCTACACCTTC.

The gene calls are TRBV24-1 and TRBJ2-1, with 8 bases fitting TRBD1. With V trimmed by 1 base and J by 8 bases, 6 bases remained unmatched. The CDR3 contains 15 residues. Germline-derived CDR1 and CDR2 are KGHDR and SFDVKD. The CDR3 nucleotides are TGTGCCACCAGTGATTTAGGACAGGGTCCTGATGAGCAGTTCTTC. It codes for CATSDLGQGPDEQFF.

The V call is TRBV5-5, the J call TRBJ1-5; D call uncertain. Germline V gives CDR1 SGHKS, CDR2 YYEKEE (reference sequence). CDR3 length: 16 residues. V was cut by 2 bases and J by 1 base, with 13 bases left in between. The chain's CDR3 is CASSFWWRPSNQPQHF. CDR3 nucleotide sequence: TGTGCCAGCAGCTTTTGGTGGCGGCCGAGCAATCAGCCCCAGCATTTT.

This clone appeared once. The chain links TRBV19 to TRBJ2-3; D perhaps matches TRBD1 (6 bases). Trimming shortened V by 5 bases and J by 1 base, and 10 bases separated the two germline ends. CDR3 length equals 14 residues. Per germline, CDR1 LNHDA and CDR2 SQIVND (reference sequence). The CDR3 DNA reads TGTGCCAGTAGTTTTGGACAGCGCACAGATACGCAGTATTTT. This gives the protein CASSFGQRTDTQYF.

The V call is TRBV29-1, the J call TRBJ2-1; D perhaps matches TRBD2 (10 bases). This CDR3 region has 14 residues. Germline assignment: CDR1 SQVTM and CDR2 ANQGSEA. Trimming pared 7 bases from V and 6 bases from J, leaving 19 bases between. In nucleotides, the CDR3 is TGCAGCGCCGGGACAGGGACTAGCGCCAATGAGCAGTTCTTC. Amino acids: CSAGTGTSANEQFF.